The clone carrying this T cell receptor (beta chain) was counted at least ten times. This entry comes from a study of identical twins. Deletions cut 3 bases from V and 0 bases from J, with 15 bases between. This CDR3 comprises 17 residues. CDR1 and CDR2 (germline): ENHRY, SYGVKD. Through template switching, a universal primer site was introduced, and the cDNA contained unique molecular identifiers. TCRdb called the 5' RACE reads again in MiXCR, with one record for every CDR3 protein. Here the sample spans 640,000 or so distinct CDR3 sequences, 6% to 6.5% being singletons. The chain joins TRBV10-3 to TRBJ1-3, with D possibly being TRBD1 (6 bases). Sequenced material: naive T cells sorted from blood. The origin of this receptor is a man aged 18-30 years in good health. The CDR3 DNA sequence: TGTGCCATCAGTGAAATATTGGGGGCTTACTCTGGAAACACCATATATTTT. Translating it yields CAISEILGAYSGNTIYF.